Following are 3 T cell receptor beta chains from one sample sequenced in a study of T cells in Graves' hyperthyroidism and ophthalmopathy. It was RNA transcripts that yielded the amplified TCR beta CDR3 regions. TCR CDR3 underwent first-round RT-PCR with the HTBI primer set. TCRdb reprocessed the multiplex PCR reads with MiXCR, giving one entry per CDR3 protein. In the table there are about 840,000 distinct CDR3 sequences, about 38% of which are singletons. The sequenced sample consisted of blood. These receptors were taken from a man younger than 35 with Graves' hyperthyroidism.

This clonotype was seen a few times. The chain couples TRBV12-3 or TRBV12-4 to TRBJ1-6; the D gene is possibly TRBD1 (5 bases). The CDR3 runs 15 residues. V was pared by 5 bases and J by 7 bases, with 15 bases between. The CDR3 DNA follows: TGTGCCAGCAGTCACCGGGACTTGCCCAATTCACCCCTCCACTTT. It is translated as CASSHRDLPNSPLHF.

The chain couples TRBV7-1 to TRBJ2-5; D is perhaps TRBD2 (6 bases). TRBV7-1 has ORF status, its function being uncertain. Between the trimmed V and J ends, which lost 5 bases and 5 bases, there was a span of 21 bases. The CDR3 covers 16 residues. The CDR3 DNA follows: TGTGCCAGCAGCCCCCGTGGGGGACTGTCGGACGAGACCCAGTACTTC. It is translated as CASSPRGGLSDETQYF.

This clonotype has only a few counts. This chain links TRBV12-5 with TRBJ2-7, with 7 bases fitting TRBD1. J lost 5 bases, V lost 3 bases, and 1 base had no gene match. CDR1 and CDR2 (germline): LGHNT, FRNRAP. CDR3 length: 12 residues. CDR3 sequence: CASGLQGNEQYF. CDR3 in DNA: TGTGCTAGTGGTTTACAGGGGAACGAGCAGTACTTC.